The sequence of this T cell receptor (beta chain) was determined in a study of chemoradiotherapy in HPV16-positive cancers (dated by TCRdb to between 2021 and 2024). Study-wide context: Candidate HPV-specific T-cell clones and common TCR motifs were defined through functional T-cell assays on cells from a couple of HPV16-positive patients. The candidate HPV-specific TCRs and motifs were then tracked in TCR repertoires from 80 to 95 patients with HPV-related cancers. The study asked whether T-cell immunity against the HPV oncoproteins E6 and E7 changes during chemoradiotherapy and whether it affects survival.

The study at large found these results: The functional definition of HPV-specific T cells was derived from only a couple of HPV16-positive patients, and the survival association was reported for HPV16-positive patients. Expansion of candidate HPV-specific clones and E7-related TCR motifs was observed in the tumor microenvironment during treatment, whereas no such expansion was observed for non-HPV-specific T cells. Improved recurrence-free survival in HPV16-positive patients was associated with expansion of HPV-responsive T cells during chemoradiotherapy.

To prepare the library, the immunoSEQ multiplex PCR assay was applied. The source is immuneACCESS, and TCRdb retained only in-frame sequences with V and J called. Part of the clones is not carried over; for the studies checked, unresolved V genes explain less than half of this, and the remainder is unexplained. Across this sample there are more than 15,000 clones, with 79% seen only once. The ten largest make up 11% of the sample. As regards this clone: Its recognized antigen is unknown. The record has no base qualities; no much larger clone is one base away.

CDR1 SGHDT and CDR2 YYEEEE are derived from the germline V gene. After removal of 4 bases from V and 0 bases from J, the junction retains 4 bases not matched to a gene. The CDR3 numbers 16 residues from cysteine through phenylalanine. Only the CDR3 portion is preserved as DNA: 48 bases, with reading frame beginning at the first base. Repertoires were sampled multiple times during chemoradiotherapy, which allowed clonal expansion in the tumor microenvironment to be followed. The chain links TRBV5-6 with TRBJ2-1, and 10 bases in between align with TRBD2. The origin of this receptor is a human donor with HPV-associated anogenital cancer. This specimen was taken from a patient who underwent chemoradiotherapy. At the DNA level, the sequence is TGTGCCAGCAGCCTAGCTAGCGGGGGCTCCTACAATGAGCAGTTCTTC. This translates into CASSLASGGSYNEQFF.